The 15 T cell receptor beta chains reported below all come from one sample, sequenced in a study of shared clonotypes between healthy human individuals. Repertoires were generated with immunoSEQ multiplex PCR, while TCRdb's copy carries only in-frame clones and drops some. The sample contains about 960,000 clones, 76% of which appear only once. What was sequenced was memory CD4+ T cells sorted from blood. The subset here: CD45RA-negative fraction. These receptors were taken from a man aged 18 to 29 in good health.

The CDR3 reads CASSGSGEQYF. The DNA for the CDR3 is TGTGCCAGCAGTGGTAGCGGGGAGCAGTACTTC. V usage is TRBV25-1 and J usage is TRBJ2-5; TRBD2 matches 8 bases. This CDR3 comprises 11 residues. Germline trimming cut 4 bases from V and 11 bases from J; bases unmatched to any gene: 3. Germline-derived CDR1 and CDR2 are MGHDK and SYGVNS.

This clone occurred once. Here the CDR3 DNA reads TGTGCCAGCGCGTTGGGGGCGGCAACTAATGAAAAACTGTTTTTT. Encoded protein: CASALGAATNEKLFF. This rearrangement joins TRBV6-5 to TRBJ1-4; a possible D gene is TRBD1 (6 bases). Looked up from germline, CDR1 is MNHEY and CDR2 is SVGAGI. The CDR3 is 15 residues long. V lost 8 bases and J 0 bases, leaving 13 bases between the germline ends.

This clone was counted once. The chain has TRBV7-8 and TRBJ2-3; D might be TRBD1 (5 bases). The CDR3 totals 16 residues. Germline-derived CDR1 and CDR2 are SGHVS and FQNEAQ. V dropped 0 bases and J dropped 0 bases, with 10 bases sitting between them. The CDR3 DNA reads as TGTGCCAGCAGCTTAGCGCCCCAGGGTAGCACAGATACGCAGTATTTT. Its translation is CASSLAPQGSTDTQYF.

This clone occurred a few times. The chain joins TRBV6-1 to TRBJ1-3; D gene uncertain. The V gene lost 2 bases and the J gene lost 0 bases, with 5 bases spanning the gap. Germline V gives CDR1 MNHNS, CDR2 SASEGT. The CDR3 totals 14 residues. For the CDR3, the DNA is TGTGCCAGCAGTGAACAGAGCTCTGGAAACACCATATATTTT. Amino acid sequence: CASSEQSSGNTIYF.

This chain uses TRBV4-1 with TRBJ1-2, with TRBD1 identical over 12 bases. Germline V gene lookup returns CDR1 MGHRA and CDR2 YSYEKL. The CDR3 contains 16 residues. V lost 1 base to trimming and J lost 5 bases; unmatched junction nucleotides: 5. In nucleotides, the CDR3 is TGCGCCAGCAGCCAAGGGGACAGGGGGCTAGGATATGGCTACACCTTC. Translating it yields CASSQGDRGLGYGYTF.

This clone was observed once. V is TRBV4-3 and J is TRBJ2-2; D might be TRBD2 (6 bases). CDR1 is LGHNA, CDR2 YSLEER, per germline. This CDR3 has 14 amino acids. V was clipped by 4 bases and J by 7 bases, with 13 bases between them. CDR3 coding DNA: TGCGCCAGCAGCCCGAGCGGGCCGGGCGGGGAGCTGTTTTTT. Encoded protein: CASSPSGPGGELFF.

In this sample, this clone turned up once. The CDR3 protein is CASSLPMGRDEQYF. CDR3 in DNA: TGTGCCAGCAGCTTACCGATGGGAAGGGACGAGCAGTACTTC. This rearrangement joins TRBV7-2 to TRBJ2-7; D gene uncertain. Trimming shortened V by 2 bases and J by 5 bases, and 13 bases separated the two germline ends. This CDR3 has 14 amino acids. Looked up from germline, CDR1 is SGHTA and CDR2 is FQGNSA.

The chain links TRBV30 to TRBJ2-7; D perhaps matches TRBD1 (5 bases). Trimming pared 1 base from V and 2 bases from J, leaving 9 bases between. This CDR3 is built from 13 residues. Germline V lookup: CDR1 GTSNPN, CDR2 SVGIG (reference sequence). CDR3 sequence (DNA): TGTGCCTGGAGTGAAACAGGACCCTACGAGCAGTACTTC. As protein: CAWSETGPYEQYF.

The chain is built from TRBV29-1 and TRBJ1-4; D gene uncertain. V dropped 5 bases and J dropped 0 bases, with 10 bases sitting between them. This CDR3 has 14 amino acids. Germline V lookup: CDR1 SQVTM, CDR2 ANQGSEA. The CDR3 DNA is TGCAGCGTTTCGGGTCTTCCAACTAATGAAAAACTGTTTTTT. Translated: CSVSGLPTNEKLFF. The full variable domain, in which reference TRBV29-1 and TRBJ1-4 provide the parts outside the CDR3, is SAVISQKPSRDICQRGTSLTIQCQVDSQVTMMFWYRQQPGQSLTLIATANQGSEATYESGFVIDKFPISRPNLTFSTLTVSNMSPEDSSIYLCSVSGLPTNEKLFFGSGTQLSVL.

This chain connects TRBV6-1 to TRBJ1-2; D not resolved. Trimming removed 9 bases from V and 0 bases from J, with 14 bases in between. Germline V gives CDR1 MNHNS, CDR2 SASEGT. This CDR3 has 14 amino acids. For the CDR3, the DNA is TGTGCCAGTCTACTTGGTGCTCCTAACTATGGCTACACCTTC. Translating gives CASLLGAPNYGYTF.

The chain links TRBV18 to TRBJ1-5; tentative D call: TRBD1 (5 bases). Deletions cut 3 bases from V and 2 bases from J, with 11 bases between. This CDR3 is built from 15 residues. CDR1 KGHSH and CDR2 LQKENI come from the germline V gene. The CDR3 is CASSPGEGGNQPQHF. CDR3 coding DNA: TGTGCCAGCTCACCGGGGGAGGGAGGCAATCAGCCCCAGCATTTT.

This chain joins TRBV14 and TRBJ2-5, with TRBD2 identical over 8 bases. V was pared by 5 bases and J by 5 bases, with 13 bases of the junction left unmatched. The V gene's germline CDR1 is SGHDN and CDR2 FVKESK. This CDR3 is built from 16 residues. This CDR3 is CASSWRAGGGAETQYF. As DNA, the CDR3 is TGTGCCAGCAGCTGGAGGGCGGGAGGCGGGGCGGAGACCCAGTACTTC. Based on the CDR3 plus reference TRBV14 and TRBJ2-5, the full variable domain is EAGVTQFPSHSVIEKGQTVTLRCDPISGHDNLYWYRRVMGKEIKFLLHFVKESKQDESGMPNNRFLAERTGGTYSTLKVQPAELEDSGVYFCASSWRAGGGAETQYFGPGTRLLVL.

V gene TRBV18 combines with J gene TRBJ2-7; no clear D. The CDR3 runs 14 residues. Trimming pared 1 base from V and 0 bases from J, leaving 7 bases between. CDR1 is KGHSH and CDR2 is LQKENI in the germline V gene. CDR3 protein: CASSPRLDSYEQYF. The CDR3 DNA reads as TGTGCCAGCTCACCACGGCTGGACTCCTACGAGCAGTACTTC.

The rearrangement joins TRBV4-1 to TRBJ2-3; D not certain. Trimming shortened V by 4 bases and J by 5 bases, and 16 bases separated the two germline ends. In germline, CDR1 is MGHRA, CDR2 YSYEKL. This CDR3 spans 15 amino acids. The CDR3 protein is CASSPHQPPVDTQYF. CDR3 sequence (DNA): TGCGCCAGCAGCCCCCATCAACCCCCTGTAGATACGCAGTATTTT.

Only a few counts were recorded for this clone. V gene TRBV4-3 combines with J gene TRBJ2-3; D is unclear. This CDR3 has 18 residues. CDR1 and CDR2 from the germline V gene are LGHNA and YSLEER. Trimming stripped 4 bases from V and 1 base from J, with 21 bases between. The CDR3 spells CASSRTPLDERRTDTQYF. CDR3 DNA: TGCGCCAGCAGCCGAACACCCTTAGACGAACGACGCACAGATACGCAGTATTTT.